This passage covers 20 T cell receptor beta chains from one sample sequenced in a study of T cell repertoires in cytomegalovirus infection. TCRdb reanalysed the reads using MiXCR and keeps one entry per CDR3 protein. Of some 250,000 distinct CDR3 sequences listed, roughly 10% are singletons. The sample was PBMCs. The receptors stem from a human donor in good health (CMV status not recorded). Some clones in this sample may be carry-over from other donors' samples.

This clonotype was found many times. The V call is TRBV7-2, the J call TRBJ1-6, with unresolved D. The CDR3 has 12 residues. The germline V gene has CDR1 SGHTA and CDR2 FQGNSA. V lost 1 base and J 16 bases, leaving 11 bases between the germline ends. The CDR3 nucleotides read TGTGCCAGCAGCTTAGAGATTCAGCCTCTCCACTTT. Translation gives CASSLEIQPLHF.

In this sample, this clonotype turned up once. This chain connects TRBV15 to TRBJ1-2; D unclear. Trimming removed 1 base at V and 5 bases at J, with 11 bases between. The CDR3 has 14 residues. Germline CDR1 reads LNHNV; CDR2 reads YYDKDF (reference sequence). CDR3 in amino acids: CATSRVLDGYGYTF. CDR3 sequence (DNA): TGTGCCACCAGCAGAGTCTTGGACGGGTATGGCTACACCTTC.

This clonotype was seen ten or more times. V gene TRBV20-1 combines with J gene TRBJ1-4; 9 bases map to TRBD1. V shed 1 base, J shed 6 bases, and the junction held 3 bases outside the gene matches. The CDR3 is 14 residues long. The germline V gene has CDR1 DFQATT and CDR2 SNEGSKA (reference sequence). The CDR3 here is CSARVDRGYEKLFF. The CDR3 DNA reads TGCAGTGCTAGAGTGGACAGGGGCTATGAAAAACTGTTTTTT.

This clonotype has a count of ten or more. The chain links TRBV6-2 or TRBV6-3 to TRBJ1-2; maybe TRBD1 (5 bases). The CDR3 is made up of 16 amino acids. The V end was cut by 2 bases, the J end by 3 bases, with 16 bases between. Germline assignment: CDR1 MNHEY and CDR2 SVGEGT. For the CDR3, the DNA is TGTGCCAGCAGTTACGAATTGAGGGGCGCGGACTATGGCTACACCTTC. It codes for CASSYELRGADYGYTF.

Here the CDR3 DNA reads TGTGCCAGCAGCCCCTCCTTCCTGGGCCCCTACATGCGAGAAGAGACCCAGTACTTC. It is translated as CASSPSFLGPYMREETQYF. V usage is TRBV13 and J usage is TRBJ2-5; unclear D gene. V was clipped by 5 bases and J by 3 bases, with 28 bases between them. The CDR3 contains 19 residues. Germline loops: CDR1 PRHDT, CDR2 FYEKMQ (reference sequence).

The gene calls are TRBV18 and TRBJ2-5, with no clear D. Germline CDR1 is KGHSH and CDR2 is LQKENI. V lost 3 bases to trimming and J lost 3 bases, with 14 bases between them. This CDR3 contains 15 residues. The CDR3 DNA is TGTGCCAGCTCACCGTATTCGGGTTCGGAAGAGACCCAGTACTTC. It codes for CASSPYSGSEETQYF.

V gene TRBV5-1 combines with J gene TRBJ2-2; D remains ambiguous. The CDR3 is made up of 13 amino acids. Germline CDR1 SGHRS, CDR2 YFSETQ. V was pared by 0 bases and J by 7 bases, with 7 bases between. For the CDR3, the DNA is TGCGCCAGCAGCTTGGAACAAATCGGGGAGCTGTTTTTT. Residues: CASSLEQIGELFF.

This clonotype was recorded at least ten times. V is TRBV11-2 and J is TRBJ1-1, with 11 bases that match TRBD1. V lost 5 bases, J lost 4 bases, and 6 bases stayed unmatched. This CDR3 spans 15 amino acids. The germline gives CDR1 SGHAT, CDR2 FQNNGV. CDR3 region: CASSIAGTGGTEAFF. Here the CDR3 DNA reads TGTGCCAGCAGCATAGCGGGGACAGGGGGCACTGAAGCTTTCTTT.

This clonotype was counted many times. This chain joins TRBV7-2 and TRBJ2-5; D unclear. V was trimmed by 0 bases and J by 4 bases, leaving 9 bases between them. Looked up from germline, CDR1 is SGHTA and CDR2 is FQGNSA. This CDR3 spans 14 amino acids. The CDR3 DNA reads as TGTGCCAGCAGCTTAGCTATGGGGTTAGAGACCCAGTACTTC. Translation: CASSLAMGLETQYF.

The rearrangement links TRBV19 to TRBJ1-1; unclear D gene. This CDR3 has 12 residues. CDR1 and CDR2 (germline): LNHDA, SQIVND (reference sequence). V was cut by 5 bases and J by 9 bases, with 13 bases left in between. The chain's CDR3 is CASSGHRLQAFF. CDR3 nucleotide sequence: TGTGCCAGTAGTGGTCACCGACTTCAAGCTTTCTTT. Supplemented by reference TRBV19 and TRBJ1-1, the full variable domain reads DGGITQSPKYLFRKEGQNVTLSCEQNLNHDAMYWYRQDPGQGLRLIYYSQIVNDFQKGDIAEGYSVSREKKESFPLTVTSAQKNPTAFYLCASSGHRLQAFFGQGTRLTVV.

This clonotype was detected many times. J is TRBJ1-5 and V is TRBV2, with D uncertain. This CDR3 is built from 17 residues. CDR1 and CDR2 (germline): SNHLY, FYNNEI. The V end was cut by 6 bases, the J end by 2 bases, with 20 bases between. The CDR3 bases are TGTGCCAGCAGCGACGGACGGACTGGCGGGGGCAATCAGCCCCAGCATTTT. Its protein is CASSDGRTGGGNQPQHF.

Ten or more counts support this clonotype. This chain links TRBV7-2 with TRBJ2-4; D ambiguous. The V gene lost 8 bases and the J gene lost 2 bases, with 13 bases spanning the gap. The CDR3 loop spans 14 amino acids. The germline V gene has CDR1 SGHTA and CDR2 FQGNSA. For the CDR3, the DNA is TGTGCCAGCCGAGCCGTTATGTCCAAAAACATTCAGTACTTC. Residues: CASRAVMSKNIQYF. Together with reference TRBV7-2 and TRBJ2-4, the CDR3 gives the full variable domain: GAGVSQSPSNKVTEKGKDVELRCDPISGHTALYWYRQSLGQGLEFLIYFQGNSAPDKSGLPSDRFSAERTGGSVSTLTIQRTQQEDSAVYLCASRAVMSKNIQYFGAGTRLSVL.

The sample holds one count of this clonotype. The chain carries TRBV4-2 and TRBJ1-1; D ambiguous. Germline V lookup: CDR1 LGHNA, CDR2 YNFKEQ. The CDR3 is made up of 16 amino acids. V lost 0 bases, J lost 4 bases, and 15 bases lay in between. The CDR3: CASSQDSADESTEAFF. Here the CDR3 DNA reads TGTGCCAGCAGCCAAGATTCAGCCGACGAATCCACTGAAGCTTTCTTT.

This clonotype was found many times. The V gene is TRBV6-2 or TRBV6-3, the J gene TRBJ2-3; 11 bases match TRBD2. Germline loops: CDR1 MNHEY, CDR2 SVGEGT. V shed 2 bases and J 6 bases; nucleotides not matched to a gene: 7. The CDR3 runs to 16 residues. DNA of the CDR3: TGTGCCAGCAGTTACGAGTCTAGCGGGAGGATGGATACGCAGTATTTT. Its protein is CASSYESSGRMDTQYF.

This clonotype was counted a few times. The J gene is TRBJ2-7, the V gene TRBV28, with TRBD1 identical over 11 bases. Germline CDR1 MDHEN, CDR2 SYDVKM. The ends lost 5 bases at V and 3 bases at J; junction bases unmatched: 9. This CDR3 is built from 16 residues. CDR3 sequence reads: CASSATGTGGIYEQYF. The CDR3 DNA sequence: TGTGCCAGCAGTGCCACCGGGACAGGGGGAATCTACGAGCAGTACTTC.

This clonotype appeared many times. The chain combines TRBV19 with TRBJ1-1; D gene uncertain. Trimming removed 3 bases from V and 6 bases from J, with 14 bases in between. The CDR3 is made up of 14 amino acids. CDR1 LNHDA and CDR2 SQIVND come from the germline V gene (reference sequence). Here the CDR3 reads CASSMETQSAEAFF. The DNA for the CDR3 is TGTGCCAGTAGTATGGAGACTCAAAGTGCTGAAGCTTTCTTT.

Many counts were recorded for this clonotype. This sequence joins TRBV19 and TRBJ2-3, with 10 nucleotides matching TRBD2. After removal of 5 bases from V and 5 bases from J, the junction contained 7 bases not matched to a gene. Germline CDR1 is LNHDA and CDR2 is SQIVND (reference sequence). There are 15 residues in the CDR3. The CDR3 reads CASSPRVAGGDTQYF. As DNA, the CDR3 is TGTGCCAGTAGTCCCCGGGTAGCGGGAGGAGATACGCAGTATTTT.

This clonotype was counted at least ten times. The V gene is TRBV7-2, the J gene TRBJ1-6; D gene ambiguous. This CDR3 spans 15 amino acids. The ends were cut back, 5 bases at V and 7 bases at J, with 15 bases in the middle. CDR1 is SGHTA, CDR2 FQGNSA, per germline. The CDR3 loop is CASSRPGVANSPLHF. CDR3 DNA sequence: TGTGCCAGCAGCCGACCCGGGGTAGCGAATTCACCCCTCCACTTT.

This clonotype has a count of ten or more. The V and J genes are TRBV6-1 and TRBJ2-2; unclear D gene. Deletions cut 4 bases from V and 2 bases from J, with 11 bases between. The CDR3 has 15 amino acids. Germline values: CDR1 MNHNS, CDR2 SASEGT. The chain's CDR3 is CASSVVAFNTGELFF. The CDR3, as DNA: TGTGCCAGCAGTGTGGTGGCGTTCAACACCGGGGAGCTGTTTTTT.

In this sample, this clonotype turned up many times. The V and J genes are TRBV7-2 and TRBJ2-7; tentatively, D is TRBD2 (6 bases). This CDR3 has 16 amino acids. Germline loops: CDR1 SGHTA, CDR2 FQGNSA. V was trimmed by 3 bases and J by 4 bases, leaving 19 bases between them. In DNA form, the CDR3 reads TGTGCCAGCAGCTTCACTGGCGGGGCGGTAAAGTACGAGCAGTACTTC. It yields the protein CASSFTGGAVKYEQYF.